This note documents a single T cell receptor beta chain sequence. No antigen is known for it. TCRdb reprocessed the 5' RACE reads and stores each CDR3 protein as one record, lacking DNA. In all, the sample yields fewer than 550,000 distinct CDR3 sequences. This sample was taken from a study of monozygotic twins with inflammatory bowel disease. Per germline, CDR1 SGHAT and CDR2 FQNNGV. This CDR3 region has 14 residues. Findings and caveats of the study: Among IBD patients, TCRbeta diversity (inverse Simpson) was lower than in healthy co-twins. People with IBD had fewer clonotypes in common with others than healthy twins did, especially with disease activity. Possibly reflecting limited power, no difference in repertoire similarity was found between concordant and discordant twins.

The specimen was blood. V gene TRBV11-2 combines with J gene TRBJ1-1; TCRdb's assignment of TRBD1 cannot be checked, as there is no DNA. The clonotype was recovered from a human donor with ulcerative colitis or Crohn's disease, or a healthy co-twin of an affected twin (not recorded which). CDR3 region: CASSSLDKQGKAFF.